The 22 T cell receptor beta chains reported below all come from one sample, sequenced in a study of CD8 T cells in ankylosing spondylitis. TCRdb re-derived calls from the 5' RACE reads in MiXCR, one entry per CDR3 protein. Among about 220,000 distinct CDR3 sequences, 25% to 30% were seen once, and the ten largest hold about 7%. Specimen: blood, either unsorted or a sorted T cell fraction (not recorded which). Receptor source: a male donor with ankylosing spondylitis or in good health (not recorded which).

This clonotype was seen many times. The genes are TRBV5-1 and TRBJ2-1, with TRBD2 as a possible D gene (6 bases). CDR3 size: 13 residues. The germline V gene has CDR1 SGHRS and CDR2 YFSETQ. The V end lost 0 bases, the J end lost 9 bases, and 10 bases lay between the germline ends. The CDR3 DNA reads as TGCGCCAGCAGCTTGGAGGGAGGCCTTGAGCAGTTCTTC. Protein sequence: CASSLEGGLEQFF. The full variable domain, with the rest looked up from reference TRBV5-1 and TRBJ2-1, is KAGVTQTPRYLIKTRGQQVTLSCSPISGHRSVSWYQQTPGQGLQFLFEYFSETQRNKGNFPGRFSGRQFSNSRSEMNVSTLELGDSALYLCASSLEGGLEQFFGPGTRLTVL.

This clonotype was detected a few times. V gene TRBV4-2 combines with J gene TRBJ2-1, with 8 bases that match TRBD2. The V segment lost 7 bases and the J segment 3 bases; nucleotides outside the gene matches: 5. This CDR3 has 14 amino acids. Germline V CDR1 and CDR2: LGHNA, YNFKEQ. CDR3 coding DNA: TGTGCCAGCAAGGGACTAGACCTCTACAATGAGCAGTTCTTC. Amino acid sequence: CASKGLDLYNEQFF.

V gene TRBV24-1 combines with J gene TRBJ1-2; no clear D. Trimming took 4 bases from V and 5 from J, leaving 7 bases between them. CDR3 length: 12 residues. The V gene's germline CDR1 is KGHDR and CDR2 SFDVKD. This chain's CDR3 is CATSDQQYGYTF. CDR3 sequence (DNA): TGTGCCACCAGTGACCAACAATATGGCTACACCTTC.

The chain recombines TRBV12-3 or TRBV12-4 with TRBJ2-7; a weak D match, TRBD2 (5 bases). The CDR3 has 14 amino acids. V lost 5 bases, J lost 6 bases, and 17 bases lay in between. CDR3 nucleotides: TGTGCCAGCAGTCCCATCGGACTCCACCGCGAGCAGTACTTC. This sequence encodes CASSPIGLHREQYF.

The table lists this clonotype with a count of one. The chain links TRBV10-3 to TRBJ2-7, with D possibly being TRBD2 (6 bases). Germline CDR1 and CDR2: ENHRY and SYGVKD. The CDR3 sequence is 16 residues long. V lost 0 bases and J 2 bases, leaving 14 bases between the germline ends. The CDR3 bases are TGTGCCATCAGTGAGTCGGGCAGGGCGGGACCCTACGAGCAGTACTTC. This encodes CAISESGRAGPYEQYF.

The chain has TRBV12-3 or TRBV12-4 and TRBJ2-3; weak D call: TRBD2 (6 bases). The CDR3 extends over 14 amino acids. Between the trimmed V and J ends, which lost 4 bases and 2 bases, there was a span of 10 bases. CDR3 coding DNA: TGTGCCAGCAGTTCGCGGGGTTTCACAGATACGCAGTATTTT. Its protein is CASSSRGFTDTQYF.

This clonotype was counted at least ten times. J is TRBJ2-4 and V is TRBV18, with no clear D. Germline V CDR1 and CDR2: KGHSH, LQKENI. This CDR3 spans 13 amino acids. The germline V and J ends were trimmed by 5 bases and 5 bases, with 10 bases remaining between them. As DNA, the CDR3 is TGTGCCAGCTCAGCCAACACCCAAAACATTCAGTACTTC. It translates to CASSANTQNIQYF.

This clonotype was seen repeatedly, ten times or more. The rearrangement joins TRBV9 to TRBJ2-3; D may be TRBD2 (6 bases). The V gene's germline CDR1 is SGDLS and CDR2 YYNGEE. The V end was cut by 3 bases, the J end by 2 bases, with 13 bases between. This CDR3 is 15 amino acids long. The CDR3 region is CASSETGVPTDTQYF. The CDR3 DNA is TGTGCCAGCAGCGAAACGGGGGTCCCCACAGATACGCAGTATTTT.

In its sample, this clonotype was seen many times. V gene TRBV4-2 combines with J gene TRBJ2-2; 8 bases line up with TRBD1. This CDR3 contains 15 residues. The J segment lost 4 bases and the V segment lost 4 bases, leaving 5 bases of the junction unmatched. The germline CDR1 and CDR2 sequences are LGHNA and YNFKEQ. CDR3 sequence (DNA): TGTGCCAGCAGCCGAGGACAGGGAGGCACCGGGGAGCTGTTTTTT. Amino acids: CASSRGQGGTGELFF.

The gene calls are TRBV5-1 and TRBJ2-7; TRBD2 is a possible D gene (5 bases). CDR1 is SGHRS and CDR2 is YFSETQ in the germline V gene. Trimming stripped 7 bases from V and 5 bases from J, with 10 bases between. The CDR3 runs to 11 residues. The CDR3 coding sequence is TGCGCCAGCTTTGAGGGCAACGAGCAGTACTTC. It yields the protein CASFEGNEQYF.

This clonotype was seen many times. This chain connects TRBV7-2 to TRBJ1-3, with 7 bases aligning to TRBD1. This CDR3 has 15 residues. Germline V lookup: CDR1 SGHTA, CDR2 FQGNSA. V trimming: 6 bases; J trimming: 0 bases; junction bases outside the gene matches: 5. The CDR3 region has the DNA TGTGCCAGCAGGGGAGACAGGGCCTCTGGAAACACCATATATTTT. Translating gives CASRGDRASGNTIYF. The full variable domain, completed using reference TRBV7-2 and TRBJ1-3, is GAGVSQSPSNKVTEKGKDVELRCDPISGHTALYWYRQSLGQGLEFLIYFQGNSAPDKSGLPSDRFSAERTGGSVSTLTIQRTQQEDSAVYLCASRGDRASGNTIYFGEGSWLTVV.

The chain uses TRBV9 and TRBJ2-5; D might be TRBD2 (5 bases). V was pared by 0 bases and J by 5 bases, with 8 bases between. The CDR3 runs to 13 residues. Germline-derived CDR1 and CDR2 are SGDLS and YYNGEE. CDR3 region: CASSVAGYETQYF. The CDR3 DNA sequence: TGTGCCAGCAGCGTAGCGGGATACGAGACCCAGTACTTC.

This chain connects TRBV19 to TRBJ1-5; possibly TRBD1 for D (5 bases). Trimming took off 9 bases at V and 7 bases at J, with 16 bases between the two ends. Per germline, CDR1 LNHDA and CDR2 SQIVND (reference sequence). The CDR3 loop spans 13 amino acids. The CDR3 sequence: CASTSGLRQPQHF. The CDR3 DNA is TGTGCCAGCACTTCAGGGTTAAGGCAGCCCCAGCATTTT.

This clonotype was detected a few times. V is TRBV20-1 and J is TRBJ2-1; possibly TRBD1 or TRBD2 for D (6 bases each). Trimming took 6 bases from V and 3 from J, leaving 18 bases between them. The CDR3 has 15 residues. Per the germline V gene, CDR1 is DFQATT and CDR2 is SNEGSKA (reference sequence). This CDR3 reads CSALSGGGIYNEQFF. CDR3 nucleotide sequence: TGCAGTGCACTTTCAGGAGGGGGAATCTACAATGAGCAGTTCTTC.

This chain uses TRBV6-1 with TRBJ2-1; D is possibly TRBD1 (6 bases). The V and J ends lost 7 bases and 1 base respectively, with 11 bases between them. This CDR3 is 14 amino acids long. CDR1 MNHNS and CDR2 SASEGT come from the germline V gene. CDR3: CASTGQSSYNEQFF. The DNA of the CDR3 is TGTGCCAGCACCGGACAGAGTTCCTACAATGAGCAGTTCTTC.

At least ten counts were recorded for this clonotype. The chain recombines TRBV20-1 with TRBJ2-7; 9 nucleotides match TRBD1. The CDR3 spans 15 residues. Germline V gene lookup returns CDR1 DFQATT and CDR2 SNEGSKA (reference sequence). Losses at the gene ends were 6 bases for V and 3 bases for J; bases not matched to a gene: 12. Written as DNA, the CDR3 is TGCAGTGCGCCCAAACCCCGGGACAGGGTCTACGAGCAGTACTTC. Residues: CSAPKPRDRVYEQYF.

This clonotype has at least ten counts. This chain links TRBV29-1 with TRBJ2-3; 8 bases line up with TRBD1. Germline CDR1 reads SQVTM; CDR2 reads ANQGSEA. There are 17 residues in the CDR3. Germline trimming cut 1 base from V and 3 bases from J; bases unmatched to any gene: 12. DNA for the CDR3: TGCAGCGTTGAAGGGAACTCACAGGGGGTAGGAACAGATACGCAGTATTTT. This encodes CSVEGNSQGVGTDTQYF.

This clonotype was recorded a few times. The gene calls are TRBV29-1 and TRBJ2-7, with D maybe TRBD2 (6 bases). This CDR3 comprises 10 residues. V lost 4 bases and J lost 5, with 6 bases in between. Per the germline V gene, CDR1 is SQVTM and CDR2 is ANQGSEA. The CDR3 here is CSVGRDEQYF. As DNA, the CDR3 is TGCAGCGTTGGGAGGGACGAGCAGTACTTC.

The chain employs TRBV3-1 and TRBJ2-2, with a possible D match to TRBD1 (6 bases). Germline V gives CDR1 LGHDT, CDR2 YNNKEL (reference sequence). The V end was cut by 1 base, the J end by 13 bases, with 13 bases between. The CDR3 is 13 residues long. The CDR3 sequence is CASSQADSRRLFF. As DNA, the CDR3 is TGTGCCAGCAGCCAAGCGGACAGTCGTCGGCTGTTTTTT.

As to this clonotype: It may be a read error: a sequence one base away is much more abundant. The chain carries TRBV29-1 and TRBJ1-5; D uncertain. The germline V and J ends were trimmed by 4 bases and 2 bases, with 6 bases remaining between them. Germline-derived CDR1 and CDR2 are SQVTM and ANQGSEA. This CDR3 is 12 amino acids long. The DNA for the CDR3 is TGCAGCGTTGGGGAGGGCAATCAGCCCCAGCATTTT. This codes for CSVGEGNQPQHF.

A note on this clonotype: At one end the junction does not follow the germline gene, possibly because of a read error. The chain links TRBV29-1 to TRBJ1-2; maybe TRBD1 (5 bases). The germline CDR1 and CDR2 sequences are SQVTM and ANQGSEA. The CDR3 totals 11 residues. The CDR3 region is CSAEAGGGHTF. As DNA, the CDR3 is TGCAGCGCCGAGGCGGGGGGTGGCCACACCTTC.

The V gene is TRBV5-1, the J gene TRBJ2-7; 9 positions match TRBD2. CDR3 size: 15 residues. Looked up from germline, CDR1 is SGHRS and CDR2 is YFSETQ. Trimming took 2 bases from V and 3 from J; bases not matched to a gene: 6. CDR3 coding DNA: TGCGCCAGCAGCTTAATAGCGGGAGCCCACTACGAGCAGTACTTC. This translates into CASSLIAGAHYEQYF.